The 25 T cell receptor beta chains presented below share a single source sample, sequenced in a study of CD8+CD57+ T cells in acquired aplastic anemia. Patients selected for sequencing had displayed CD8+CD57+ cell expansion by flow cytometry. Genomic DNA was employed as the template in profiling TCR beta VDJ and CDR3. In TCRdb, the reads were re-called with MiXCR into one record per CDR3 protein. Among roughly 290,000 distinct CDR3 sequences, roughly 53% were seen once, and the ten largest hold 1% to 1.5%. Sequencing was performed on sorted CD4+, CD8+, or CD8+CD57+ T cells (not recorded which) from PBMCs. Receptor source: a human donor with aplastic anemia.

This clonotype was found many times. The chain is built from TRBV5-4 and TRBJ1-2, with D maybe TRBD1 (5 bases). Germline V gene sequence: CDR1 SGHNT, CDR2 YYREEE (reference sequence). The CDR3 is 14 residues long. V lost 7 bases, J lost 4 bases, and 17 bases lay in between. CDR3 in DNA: TGTGCCAGCCGCCCCGGGGGTGGGTTCTATGGCTACACCTTC. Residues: CASRPGGGFYGYTF.

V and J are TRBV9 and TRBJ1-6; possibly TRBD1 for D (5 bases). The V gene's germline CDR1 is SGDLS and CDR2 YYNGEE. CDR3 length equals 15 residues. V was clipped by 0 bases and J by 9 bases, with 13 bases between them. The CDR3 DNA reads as TGTGCCAGCAGCGTAGATCCGGGGGGTACTTCACCCCTCCACTTT. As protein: CASSVDPGGTSPLHF.

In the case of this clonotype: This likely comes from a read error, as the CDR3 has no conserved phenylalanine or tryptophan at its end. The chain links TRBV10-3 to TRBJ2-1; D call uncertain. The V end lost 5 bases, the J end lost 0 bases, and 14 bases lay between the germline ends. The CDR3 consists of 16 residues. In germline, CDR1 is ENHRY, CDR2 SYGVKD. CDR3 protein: CAISSSTGSSYNEQFS. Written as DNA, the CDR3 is TGTGCCATCAGTTCCTCGACCGGAAGCTCCTACAATGAGCAGTTCTCC.

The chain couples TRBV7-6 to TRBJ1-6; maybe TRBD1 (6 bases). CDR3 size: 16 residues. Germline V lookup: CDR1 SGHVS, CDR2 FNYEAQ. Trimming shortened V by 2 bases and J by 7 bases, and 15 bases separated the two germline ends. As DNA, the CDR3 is TGTGCCAGCAGCTTATGGGAACAGGGATGGAATTCACCCCTCCACTTT. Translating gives CASSLWEQGWNSPLHF.

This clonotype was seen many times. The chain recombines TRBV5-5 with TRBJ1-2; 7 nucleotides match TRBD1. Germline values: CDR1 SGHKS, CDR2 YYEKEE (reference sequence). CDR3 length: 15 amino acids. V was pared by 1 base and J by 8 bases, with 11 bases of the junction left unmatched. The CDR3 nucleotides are TGTGCCAGCAGCTTGACCGGACAGGCGGGGGGAGGCTACACCTTC. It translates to CASSLTGQAGGGYTF.

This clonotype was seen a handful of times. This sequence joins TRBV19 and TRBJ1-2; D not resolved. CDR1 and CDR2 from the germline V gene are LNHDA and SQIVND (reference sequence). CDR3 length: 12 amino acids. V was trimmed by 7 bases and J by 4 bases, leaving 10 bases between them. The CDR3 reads CASTRGPYGYTF. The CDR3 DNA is TGTGCCAGTACCCGAGGGCCCTATGGCTACACCTTC. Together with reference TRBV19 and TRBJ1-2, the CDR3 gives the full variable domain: DGGITQSPKYLFRKEGQNVTLSCEQNLNHDAMYWYRQDPGQGLRLIYYSQIVNDFQKGDIAEGYSVSREKKESFPLTVTSAQKNPTAFYLCASTRGPYGYTFGSGTRLTVV.

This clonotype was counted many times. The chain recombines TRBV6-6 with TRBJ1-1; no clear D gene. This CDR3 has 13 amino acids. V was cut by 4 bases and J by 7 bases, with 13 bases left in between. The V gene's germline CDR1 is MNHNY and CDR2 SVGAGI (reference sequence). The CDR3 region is CASSLSVYGEAFF. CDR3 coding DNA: TGTGCCAGCAGTTTGAGTGTGTACGGTGAAGCTTTCTTT.

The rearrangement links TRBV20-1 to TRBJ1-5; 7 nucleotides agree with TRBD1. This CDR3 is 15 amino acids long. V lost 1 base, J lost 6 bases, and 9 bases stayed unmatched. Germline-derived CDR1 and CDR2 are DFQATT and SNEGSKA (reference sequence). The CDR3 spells CSARVGAGDSQPQHF. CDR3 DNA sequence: TGCAGTGCTAGAGTAGGCGCAGGGGACAGTCAGCCCCAGCATTTT.

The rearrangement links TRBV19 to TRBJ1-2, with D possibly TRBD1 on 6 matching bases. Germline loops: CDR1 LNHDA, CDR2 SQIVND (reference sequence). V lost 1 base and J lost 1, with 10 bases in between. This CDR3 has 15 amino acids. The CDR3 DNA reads TGTGCCAGTAGTATAGGGGGGCCAGATAACTATGGCTACACCTTC. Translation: CASSIGGPDNYGYTF.

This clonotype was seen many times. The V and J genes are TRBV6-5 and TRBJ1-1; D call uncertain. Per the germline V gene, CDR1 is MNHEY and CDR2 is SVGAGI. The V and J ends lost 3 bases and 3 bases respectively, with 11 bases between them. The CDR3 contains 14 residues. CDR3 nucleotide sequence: TGTGCCAGCAGTTATGGGCCCGTGTACACTGAAGCTTTCTTT. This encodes CASSYGPVYTEAFF.

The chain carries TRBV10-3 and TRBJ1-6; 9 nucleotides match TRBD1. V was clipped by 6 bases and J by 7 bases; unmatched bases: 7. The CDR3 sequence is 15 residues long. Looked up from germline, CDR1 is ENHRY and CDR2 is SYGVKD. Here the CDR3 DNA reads TGTGCCATCAGGGACAGGGGAAATCGGAATTCACCCCTCCACTTT. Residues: CAIRDRGNRNSPLHF.

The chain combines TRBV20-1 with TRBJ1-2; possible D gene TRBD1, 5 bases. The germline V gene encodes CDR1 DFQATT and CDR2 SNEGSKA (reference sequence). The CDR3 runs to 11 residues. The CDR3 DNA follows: TGCAACGGGATGGGACCTTTTGGCTACACCTTC. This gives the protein CNGMGPFGYTF.

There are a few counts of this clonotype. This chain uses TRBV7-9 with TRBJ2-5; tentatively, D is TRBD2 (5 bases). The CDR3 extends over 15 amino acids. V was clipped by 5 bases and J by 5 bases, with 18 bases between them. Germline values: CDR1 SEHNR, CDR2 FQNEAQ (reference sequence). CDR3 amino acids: CASSRLGRGTETQYF. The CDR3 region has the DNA TGTGCCAGCAGCCGTCTAGGGAGAGGTACGGAGACCCAGTACTTC.

The CDR3 reads CASSGGSGQGINEQFF. The CDR3 coding sequence is TGTGCCAGCAGCGGGGGTAGCGGACAGGGCATCAATGAGCAGTTCTTC. The rearrangement links TRBV9 to TRBJ2-1, with 8 bases matching TRBD1. The CDR3 loop spans 16 amino acids. CDR1 and CDR2 (germline): SGDLS, YYNGEE. With 3 bases clipped from V and 6 bases from J, the junction kept 11 bases outside the gene matches.

As DNA, the CDR3 is TGTGCCAGCAGCGCAGGGACTAGCGGGGAGTGGGCAGATACGCAGTATTTT. It yields the protein CASSAGTSGEWADTQYF. The chain couples TRBV7-3 to TRBJ2-3, with 13 positions matching TRBD2. The germline gives CDR1 SGHTA, CDR2 FQGTGA. J lost 4 bases, V lost 5 bases, and 9 bases had no gene match. The length of the CDR3 is 17 residues.

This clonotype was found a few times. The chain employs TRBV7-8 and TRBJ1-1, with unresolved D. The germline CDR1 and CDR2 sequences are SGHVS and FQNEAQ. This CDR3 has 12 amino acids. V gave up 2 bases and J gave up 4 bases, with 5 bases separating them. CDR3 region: CASSLPSTEAFF. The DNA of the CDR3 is TGTGCCAGCAGCTTACCGTCCACTGAAGCTTTCTTT.

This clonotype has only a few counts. CDR3 residues: CATAEGRIAHYEQYF. CDR3 in DNA: TGTGCCACTGCTGAGGGGCGAATAGCCCACTACGAGCAGTACTTC. This sequence joins TRBV15 and TRBJ2-7, with D tentatively TRBD1 or TRBD2 (5 bases each). The CDR3 extends over 15 amino acids. From germline, CDR1 is LNHNV and CDR2 YYDKDF (reference sequence). Trimming removed 9 bases from V and 3 bases from J, with 21 bases in between.

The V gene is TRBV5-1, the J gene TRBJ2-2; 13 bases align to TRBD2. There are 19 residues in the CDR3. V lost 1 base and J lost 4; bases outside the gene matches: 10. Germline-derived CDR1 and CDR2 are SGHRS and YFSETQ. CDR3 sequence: CASSLRRTSGRAVTGELFF. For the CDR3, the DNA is TGCGCCAGCAGCTTGAGACGAACTAGCGGGAGGGCGGTCACCGGGGAGCTGTTTTTT.

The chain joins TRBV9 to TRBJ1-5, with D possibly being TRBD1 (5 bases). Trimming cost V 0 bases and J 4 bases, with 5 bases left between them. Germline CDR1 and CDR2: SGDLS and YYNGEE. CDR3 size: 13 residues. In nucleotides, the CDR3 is TGTGCCAGCAGCGTAGCAGGGAATCAGCCCCAGCATTTT. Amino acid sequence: CASSVAGNQPQHF.

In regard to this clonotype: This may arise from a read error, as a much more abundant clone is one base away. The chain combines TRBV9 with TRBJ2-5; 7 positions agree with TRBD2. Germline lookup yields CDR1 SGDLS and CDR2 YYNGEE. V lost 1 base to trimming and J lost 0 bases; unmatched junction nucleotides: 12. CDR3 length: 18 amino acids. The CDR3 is CASSVSRDGEGYQETQYF. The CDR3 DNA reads TGTGCCAGCAGCGTATCCCGAGACGGGGAGGGATACCAAGAGACCCAGTACTTC.

CDR3 sequence: CASSWKAGQYNEQFF. CDR3 bases: TGTGCCAGCTCTTGGAAAGCGGGGCAGTACAATGAGCAGTTCTTC. The chain recombines TRBV7-8 with TRBJ2-1, with 7 bases identical to TRBD2. This CDR3 contains 15 residues. The J segment lost 4 bases and the V segment lost 8 bases, leaving 11 bases of the junction unmatched. Germline assignment: CDR1 SGHVS and CDR2 FQNEAQ.

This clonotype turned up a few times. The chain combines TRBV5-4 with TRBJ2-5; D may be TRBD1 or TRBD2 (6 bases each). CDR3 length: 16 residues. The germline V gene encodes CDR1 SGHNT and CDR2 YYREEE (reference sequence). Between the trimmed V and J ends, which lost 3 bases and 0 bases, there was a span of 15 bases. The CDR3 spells CASSYPSGGHQETQYF. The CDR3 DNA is TGTGCCAGCAGCTACCCCAGTGGGGGGCACCAAGAGACCCAGTACTTC.

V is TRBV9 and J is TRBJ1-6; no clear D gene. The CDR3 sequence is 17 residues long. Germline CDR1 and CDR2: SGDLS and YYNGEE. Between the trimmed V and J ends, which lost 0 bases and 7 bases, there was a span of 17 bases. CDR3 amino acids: CASSVGVTTVINSPLHF. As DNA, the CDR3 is TGTGCCAGCAGCGTAGGGGTGACGACGGTAATCAATTCACCCCTCCACTTT.

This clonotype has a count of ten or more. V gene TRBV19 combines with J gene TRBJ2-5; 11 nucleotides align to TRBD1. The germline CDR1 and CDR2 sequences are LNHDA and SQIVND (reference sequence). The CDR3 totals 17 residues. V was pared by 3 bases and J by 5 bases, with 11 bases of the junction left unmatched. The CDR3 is CASSMRRGTGGRETQYF. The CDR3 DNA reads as TGTGCCAGTAGTATGAGGCGCGGGACAGGGGGTCGGGAGACCCAGTACTTC.

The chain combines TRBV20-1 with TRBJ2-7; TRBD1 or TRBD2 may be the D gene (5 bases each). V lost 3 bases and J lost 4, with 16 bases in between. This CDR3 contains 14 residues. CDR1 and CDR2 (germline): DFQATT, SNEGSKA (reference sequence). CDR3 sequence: CSARGGLGVYEQYF. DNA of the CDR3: TGCAGTGCTAGGGGTGGACTGGGGGTTTACGAGCAGTACTTC.